Following are 14 T cell receptor beta chains from one sample sequenced in a study of response to subunit inactivated influenza vaccine (dated by TCRdb to the late 2010s). Libraries were prepared through RT-PCR. Sequencing took place on an Illumina HiSeq 2500. The public reads were reanalyzed by TCRdb: fastp trimming at Q25, MiXCR alignment, in-frame beta chains only. When rows share a CDR3 protein, they turn into one entry using the most common DNA and genes. The sample table shows roughly 790,000 distinct CDR3 sequences, and over 20% are seen once. The ten largest clones take up approximately 10% of the sample. Sequencing used PBMCs from blood, obtained 5 days after vaccination. These receptors were obtained from a man aged 45-65 years who received an inactivated influenza vaccine. Donor details come from another sample of the same person, matched by shared clones.

There are many counts of this clonotype. The chain carries TRBV12-3 or TRBV12-4 and TRBJ2-1; a weak D match, TRBD2 (5 bases). V lost 2 bases and J lost 0, with 8 bases in between. The CDR3 runs to 15 residues. For the CDR3, the DNA is TGTGCCAGCAGTTTAACGAGCGGCTCCTACAATGAGCAGTTCTTC. It encodes CASSLTSGSYNEQFF.

This chain connects TRBV10-3 to TRBJ1-4; 8 bases agree with TRBD1. Germline V gene sequence: CDR1 ENHRY, CDR2 SYGVKD. This CDR3 region has 15 residues. After removal of 2 bases from V and 7 bases from J, the junction contained 6 bases not matched to a gene. The DNA for the CDR3 is TGTGCCATCAGTGAGACGGGGACAGGATTTGAAAAACTGTTTTTT. Amino acids: CAISETGTGFEKLFF.

The J gene is TRBJ2-1, the V gene TRBV27, with 9 bases that match TRBD2. The CDR3 has 13 residues. Trimming at V came to 2 bases and at J to 9 bases, leaving 2 bases not matched to a gene. Germline assignment: CDR1 MNHEY and CDR2 SMNVEV (reference sequence). The CDR3 DNA reads TGTGCCAGCAGTTTAAAGCGGGAGGTTGAGCAGTTCTTC. Amino acid sequence: CASSLKREVEQFF.

Ten or more counts support this clonotype. This rearrangement joins TRBV5-1 to TRBJ2-2; D is possibly TRBD1 (5 bases). Germline-derived CDR1 and CDR2 are SGHRS and YFSETQ. The germline V and J ends were trimmed by 2 bases and 5 bases, with 19 bases remaining between them. This CDR3 has 17 residues. The CDR3 region has the DNA TGCGCCAGCAGCTTCCGGGCACAGGACGCCTGGACCGGGGAGCTGTTTTTT. This translates into CASSFRAQDAWTGELFF.

This rearrangement joins TRBV7-6 to TRBJ2-3; TRBD2 agrees at 9 bases. CDR3 length equals 18 residues. V was pared by 4 bases and J by 8 bases, with 19 bases of the junction left unmatched. Germline CDR1 reads SGHVS; CDR2 reads FNYEAQ. The DNA for the CDR3 is TGTGCCAGCAGCTCTTTCCGCGGGCGGGAGGGCCAGAAGGGTACGCAGTATTTT. It codes for CASSSFRGREGQKGTQYF. The full variable domain, rest sourced from reference TRBV7-6 and TRBJ2-3, is GAGVSQSPRYKVTKRGQDVALRCDPISGHVSLYWYRQALGQGPEFLTYFNYEAQQDKSGLPNDRFSAERPEGSISTLTIQRTEQRDSAMYRCASSSFRGREGQKGTQYFGPGTRLTVL.

This clonotype was observed a handful of times. The V call is TRBV10-2, the J call TRBJ2-7; D gene unclear. The CDR3 totals 11 residues. Trimming stripped 7 bases from V and 4 bases from J, with 8 bases between. The germline gives CDR1 WSHSY, CDR2 SAAADI. The CDR3 DNA sequence: TGCGCCAGCAACTACGGATACGAGCAGTACTTC. Translating it yields CASNYGYEQYF.

This clonotype has just a few counts. V is TRBV7-9 and J is TRBJ1-6, with 9 bases that match TRBD1. Germline CDR1 is SEHNR and CDR2 is FQNEAQ (reference sequence). J was trimmed by 6 bases and V by 5 bases; bases with no gene match: 8. CDR3 length equals 16 residues. The CDR3 loop reads CASSPGTGRRNSPLHF. The CDR3 nucleotides are TGTGCCAGCAGCCCTGGGACAGGGCGACGTAATTCACCCCTCCACTTT.

This clonotype came up once. A junction boundary mismatches the germline segment, possibly from a read error. The rearrangement joins TRBV20-1 to TRBJ2-7, with TRBD2 matching over 12 bases. Per the germline V gene, CDR1 is DFQATT and CDR2 is SNEGSKA (reference sequence). CDR3 length equals 18 residues. The CDR3 loop is CSGRPTSGRIQPPYEQYF. The CDR3 nucleotides are TGCAGTGGTAGACCGACTAGCGGGAGAATTCAGCCCCCCTACGAGCAGTACTTC.

In this sample, this clonotype turned up a few times. The chain couples TRBV24-1 to TRBJ2-1; 15 bases line up with TRBD2. Germline V gene data show CDR1 as KGHDR and CDR2 as SFDVKD. The V gene end was trimmed by 3 bases and the J gene end by 8 bases; junction bases not matched to a gene: 13. The CDR3 has 19 residues. The CDR3 protein is CATSDPRTSGRALGDEQFF. CDR3 DNA: TGTGCCACCAGTGATCCTCGGACTAGCGGGAGGGCCCTCGGCGATGAGCAGTTCTTC.

In its sample, this clonotype was seen a few times. The gene calls are TRBV6-1 and TRBJ2-1, with a possible D match to TRBD1 (6 bases). The germline CDR1 and CDR2 sequences are MNHNS and SASEGT. Trimming removed 10 bases at V and 3 bases at J, with 16 bases between. This CDR3 is 14 amino acids long. This CDR3 is CATLLQGNYNEQFF. The CDR3 DNA reads as TGTGCCACCCTCCTCCAGGGGAACTACAATGAGCAGTTCTTC.

The chain recombines TRBV29-1 with TRBJ2-7, with 12 positions matching TRBD2. V shed 4 bases and J 0 bases; nucleotides not matched to a gene: 4. The CDR3 extends over 15 amino acids. CDR1 is SQVTM and CDR2 is ANQGSEA in the germline V gene. The CDR3 DNA follows: TGCAGCGTTGCGGGACTAGCGGGTTTCTCCTACGAGCAGTACTTC. Translating gives CSVAGLAGFSYEQYF.

A few counts support this clonotype. The chain combines TRBV20-1 with TRBJ1-2; no clear D. Trimming cost V 2 bases and J 3 bases, with 10 bases left between them. CDR1 and CDR2 (germline): DFQATT, SNEGSKA (reference sequence). The CDR3 extends over 13 amino acids. This CDR3 reads CSARKDGDYGYTF. The CDR3 DNA reads TGCAGTGCTAGAAAGGACGGCGACTATGGCTACACCTTC.

The CDR3 nucleotides are TGTGCCAGCAGTTCGGGACTCTCGAACACTGAAGCTTTCTTT. This sequence encodes CASSSGLSNTEAFF. The chain links TRBV12-3 or TRBV12-4 to TRBJ1-1; possibly TRBD1 for D (5 bases). V lost 4 bases, J lost 1 base, and 10 bases lay in between. The CDR3 runs to 14 residues.

A word on this clonotype: One end of the junction varies from germline; a read error may be responsible. The chain links TRBV7-2 to TRBJ1-2; no definite D call. The CDR3 is 14 amino acids. Germline V gene data show CDR1 as SGHTA and CDR2 as FQGNSA. The CDR3 loop is CVSSLVSGSYGYTF. CDR3 coding DNA: TGTGTCAGCAGCTTAGTTTCGGGTAGCTATGGCTACACCTTC.